This note documents a single T cell receptor (beta chain) sequence. This sample was included in a study of cytomegalovirus exposure and HLA in healthy donors. PCR employed 60 Vbeta and 13 Jbeta primers. Generated by immunoSEQ multiplex PCR, the TCRdb table keeps only in-frame clones and is missing some. The data show roughly 88,000 clones, and the top ten clones hold approximately 15%. Germline CDR1 and CDR2: SNHLY and FYNNEI. This CDR3 is built from 13 residues. V was trimmed by 10 bases and J by 3 bases, leaving 15 bases between them. The source of this sequence is a man aged 45-65 years in good health and CMV-seropositive. Source material: PBMCs. The V gene is TRBV2, the J gene TRBJ1-2; D unclear. The CDR3 protein is CATKRAGDYGYTF. The CDR3 bases are TGTGCCACCAAACGGGCGGGAGACTATGGCTACACCTTC. Full variable domain (missing parts from reference TRBV2 and TRBJ1-2): EPEVTQTPSHQVTQMGQEVILRCVPISNHLYFYWYRQILGQKVEFLVSFYNNEISEKSEIFDDQFSVERPDGSNFTLKIRSTKLEDSAMYFCATKRAGDYGYTFGSGTRLTVV.